This T cell receptor beta chain was sequenced during a study of T cells in narcolepsy. V lost 7 bases and J 4 bases, leaving 18 bases between the germline ends. CDR1 SGHRS and CDR2 YFSETQ come from the germline V gene. The CDR3 has 15 amino acids. Measured with immunoSEQ multiplex PCR; TCRdb has only the in-frame clones, and not every one. This table has roughly 25,000 clones, roughly 85% appearing once. Overall study results and limits: Some memory CD4+ repertoires had no autoreactive clone sequences.

For this clone: The antigen remains undetermined.

The chain has TRBV5-1 and TRBJ2-1; D may be TRBD2 (5 bases). Specimen: CD45RA- memory CD4+ T cells from PBMCs. The sequence came from a human donor with narcolepsy. CDR3 DNA: TGCGCCAGCGACTTGGGAAGCGGCGGTTACAATGAGCAGTTCTTC. It translates to CASDLGSGGYNEQFF.